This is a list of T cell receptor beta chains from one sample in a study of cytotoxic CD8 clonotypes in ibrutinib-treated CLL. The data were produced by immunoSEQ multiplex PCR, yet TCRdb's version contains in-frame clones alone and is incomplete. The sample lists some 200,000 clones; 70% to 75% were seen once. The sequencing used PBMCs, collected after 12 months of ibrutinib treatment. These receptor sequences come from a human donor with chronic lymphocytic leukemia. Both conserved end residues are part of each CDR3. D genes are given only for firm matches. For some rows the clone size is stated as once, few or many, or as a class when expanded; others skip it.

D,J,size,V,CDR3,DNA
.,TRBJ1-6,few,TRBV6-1,CASSEVFSRGTAPLHF,TGTGCCAGCAGTGAAGTGTTTTCGCGGGGTACCGCACCCCTCCACTTT
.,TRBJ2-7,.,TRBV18,CASSPSQSYEQYF,TGTGCCAGCTCACCAAGTCAGTCCTACGAGCAGTACTTC
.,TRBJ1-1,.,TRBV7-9,CASSLWAGVTEAFF,TGTGCCAGCAGCTTATGGGCGGGGGTCACTGAAGCTTTCTTT
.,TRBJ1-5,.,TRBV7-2,CASSHTWGPQHF,TGTGCCAGCAGCCATACGTGGGGGCCCCAGCATTTT
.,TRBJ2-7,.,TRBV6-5,CASSYRVSYEQYF,TGTGCCAGCAGTTACCGGGTATCCTACGAGCAGTACTTC
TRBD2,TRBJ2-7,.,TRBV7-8,CASSFGLAVYEQYF,TGTGCCAGCAGCTTTGGGCTAGCGGTCTACGAGCAGTACTTC
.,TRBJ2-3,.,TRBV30,CAWSGEGTDTQYF,TGTGCCTGGAGTGGAGAAGGCACAGATACGCAGTATTTT
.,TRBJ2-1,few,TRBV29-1,CSVEFSGPEFF,TGCAGCGTTGAATTTTCCGGACCCGAGTTCTTC
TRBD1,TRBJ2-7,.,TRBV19,CASSRDSSSYEQYF,TGTGCCAGTAGCAGGGACAGTAGCTCCTACGAGCAGTACTTC
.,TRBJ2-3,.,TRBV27,CASRPMGADTQYF,TGTGCCAGCAGACCGATGGGGGCAGATACGCAGTATTTT
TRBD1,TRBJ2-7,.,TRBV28,CATTGDLAEQYF,TGTGCCACCACAGGGGATCTTGCCGAGCAGTACTTC
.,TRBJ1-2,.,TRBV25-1,CASSDWGSISVGYTF,TGTGCCAGCAGTGATTGGGGTTCCATTTCAGTGGGCTACACCTTC
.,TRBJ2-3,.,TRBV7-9,CASSLANIDTQYF,TGTGCCAGCAGCCTCGCGAATATAGATACGCAGTATTTT
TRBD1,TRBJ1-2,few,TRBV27,CASSPPTGGRGYTF,TGTGCCAGCAGTCCTCCGACAGGGGGTCGGGGCTACACCTTC
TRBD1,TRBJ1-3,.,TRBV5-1,CASSPTGQTSGNTIYF,TGCGCCAGCAGCCCCACGGGACAGACATCTGGAAACACCATATATTTT
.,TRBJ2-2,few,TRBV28,CASSFPTGTANTGELFF,TGTGCCAGCAGTTTCCCAACCGGGACGGCGAACACCGGGGAGCTGTTTTTT
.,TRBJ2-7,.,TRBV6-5,CASSYSAGPNYEQYF,TGTGCCAGCAGTTACTCCGCCGGGCCCAACTACGAGCAGTACTTC
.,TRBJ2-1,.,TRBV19,CASSENRDNEQFF,TGTGCCAGTAGTGAAAACAGGGACAATGAGCAGTTCTTC
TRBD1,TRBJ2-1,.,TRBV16,CASSQSGGHEQFF,TGTGCCAGCAGCCAATCAGGGGGCCATGAGCAGTTCTTC
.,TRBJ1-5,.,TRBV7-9,CASSLEGLQPQHF,TGTGCCAGCAGCTTAGAGGGGCTCCAGCCCCAGCATTTT
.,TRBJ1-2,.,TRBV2,CASSEGSLGGYTF,TGTGCCAGCAGTGAAGGTTCCCTAGGTGGCTACACCTTC
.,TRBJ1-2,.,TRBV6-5,CASSWGPTFYGYTF,TGTGCCAGCAGCTGGGGACCGACTTTCTATGGCTACACCTTC
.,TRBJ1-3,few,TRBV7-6,CASSLDPGNTIYF,TGTGCCAGCAGCTTAGATCCTGGAAACACCATATATTTT
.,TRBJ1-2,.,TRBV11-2,CASSLGVWNGYTF,TGTGCCAGCAGCTTAGGGGTGTGGAATGGCTACACCTTC
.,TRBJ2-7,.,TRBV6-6,CASSYSPGSYEQYF,TGTGCCAGCAGTTACTCGCCGGGTAGCTACGAGCAGTACTTC
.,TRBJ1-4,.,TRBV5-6,CASSLGGVSGEKLFF,TGTGCCAGCAGCTTGGGCGGGGTCTCGGGTGAAAAACTGTTTTTT
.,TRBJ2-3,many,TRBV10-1,CASSVPDTQYF,TGCGCCAGCAGTGTCCCAGATACGCAGTATTTT